This T cell receptor (beta chain) was sequenced for a study of T-cell reconstitution after alpha-beta-depleted transplantation in children. The study, taken as a whole, reports: T-cell numbers and diversity one year post-transplant derived largely from freshly generated T cells. From surviving recipient T cells and thymic progenitors came the high day-60 TCRbeta diversity observed in some patients. Alpha-beta T cells present about two months after transplant were reported to originate from several hundred expanded graft clones.

Unique molecular identifiers were built into the TCRbeta library. TCRdb analysed the PCR reads with MiXCR anew, one entry per CDR3 protein. This sample yields approximately 1,000,000 distinct CDR3 sequences, of which around 30% are seen a single time; 25% to 35% belongs to the top ten. The V end lost 4 bases, the J end lost 1 base, and 9 bases lay between the germline ends. The CDR3 has 14 residues. Germline V gene lookup returns CDR1 LNHDA and CDR2 SQIVND (reference sequence). This clonotype was recorded a few times. Its target is not known. This TCR came from a boy under two years old who had a stem cell transplant for SCID, so the T cells may come from the graft donor. The chain is built from TRBV19 and TRBJ2-3; tentatively, D is TRBD1 (6 bases). The material was PBMCs, mostly from graft donor cells, obtained 360 days after TCRalphabeta/CD19-depleted stem cell transplant. CDR3 protein: CASSTRQGTDTQYF. CDR3 sequence (DNA): TGTGCCAGTAGTACCAGACAGGGCACAGATACGCAGTATTTT. Drawing the rest from reference TRBV19 and TRBJ2-3, the complete variable domain is DGGITQSPKYLFRKEGQNVTLSCEQNLNHDAMYWYRQDPGQGLRLIYYSQIVNDFQKGDIAEGYSVSREKKESFPLTVTSAQKNPTAFYLCASSTRQGTDTQYFGPGTRLTVL.